This TCR beta chain was identified during a study of blood T cell repertoires in COVID-19. Germline loops: CDR1 SGHDN, CDR2 FVKESK. CDR3 length: 13 residues. V lost 6 bases and J lost 4, with 12 bases in between. TCRdb keeps only in-frame clones here, not all; method: immunoSEQ multiplex PCR. The sample contains over 300,000 clones, roughly 90% of which appear only once. The sample comprised PBMCs or T cells enriched from blood (not recorded which). This sequence was found in a woman aged 25 to 39 with acute COVID-19. V gene TRBV14 combines with J gene TRBJ2-5, with unresolved D. The CDR3 DNA follows: TGTGCCAGCAGGGTCACCGCAGGAGAGACCCAGTACTTC. It translates to CASRVTAGETQYF.